The entry below gives a single T cell receptor beta chain sequence along with its context. The antigen remains undetermined. The data stem from a study of PD-1 blockade in classical Hodgkin lymphoma. Study-level results: Whereas CD4+ TCR diversity had risen significantly by C4D1, CD8+ TCR diversity had not. Underlying causes for the observed repertoire differences were not defined, possibly disease activity or prior therapy.

CDR3 length: 15 residues. Germline loops: CDR1 SGHRS, CDR2 YFSETQ. Trimming stripped 2 bases from V and 5 bases from J, with 17 bases between. Sequenced by immunoSEQ multiplex PCR; TCRdb stores in-frame clones only, minus some. The sample lists 75,000 to 100,000 clones; 90% to 95% were seen once. Time point described: cycle 4 day 1 (C4D1), after more than five weeks of nivolumab. After autologous stem cell transplantation all patients relapsed, and prior brentuximab vedotin exposure differed between cohorts. Sequenced material: peripheral blood mononuclear cells (PBMCs), taken before the fourth cycle of nivolumab. This sequence originates from a human donor with classical Hodgkin lymphoma. V is TRBV5-1 and J is TRBJ2-7; D is possibly TRBD2 (5 bases). The DNA for the CDR3 is TGCGCCAGCAGCTTAGTTTTGGCGAGCGGCCACGAGCAGTACTTC. Protein product: CASSLVLASGHEQYF.